One sample yielded the 20 T cell receptor beta chains listed below, sequenced in a study of cytomegalovirus exposure and HLA in healthy donors (dated by TCRdb to about 2017). The receptor library was made with the immunoSEQ multiplex PCR assay. The multiplex PCR relied on a mix of 60 forward primers for TCR Vbeta segments and 13 reverse primers for TCR Jbeta segments. Held by TCRdb, this immuneACCESS table contains in-frame sequences only and omits some clones. Under half of the omission traces to an unresolved V gene where checked; the cause of the rest is unknown. The sample table records about 83,000 clones; 70% to 75% of these occur just once. The ten largest clonotypes hold around 4% of the sample. The sample consisted of PBMCs. These receptors all stem from a man in his fifties or sixties in good health and CMV-seronegative.

The gene calls are TRBV2 and TRBJ2-1; the D gene is possibly TRBD1 (6 bases). Looked up from germline, CDR1 is SNHLY and CDR2 is FYNNEI. The CDR3 contains 15 residues. Trimming shortened V by 3 bases and J by 9 bases, and 18 bases separated the two germline ends. CDR3 in amino acids: CASSDKQGILGEQFF. As DNA, the CDR3 is TGTGCCAGCAGTGATAAACAGGGTATCCTAGGTGAGCAGTTCTTC.

V is TRBV5-1 and J is TRBJ1-1; possibly TRBD1 for D (5 bases). This CDR3 is 16 amino acids long. Germline CDR1 reads SGHRS; CDR2 reads YFSETQ. Trimming removed 0 bases from V and 4 bases from J, with 16 bases in between. This chain's CDR3 is CASSLASLGGGTEAFF. The CDR3 nucleotides are TGCGCCAGCAGCTTGGCCTCCCTGGGGGGAGGCACTGAAGCTTTCTTT.

J is TRBJ2-5 and V is TRBV4-1, with 11 positions matching TRBD2. CDR3 length equals 17 residues. The V gene's germline CDR1 is MGHRA and CDR2 YSYEKL. Trimming took 4 bases from V and 5 from J; bases not matched to a gene: 12. CDR3 region: CASSLSGGARDKETQYF. In DNA, the CDR3 is TGCGCCAGCAGCCTTAGCGGGGGGGCAAGGGATAAGGAGACCCAGTACTTC.

This clone was seen only a few times. This sequence joins TRBV10-3 and TRBJ1-1, with D unresolved. The ends were cut back, 7 bases at V and 4 bases at J, with 16 bases in the middle. Germline CDR1 is ENHRY and CDR2 is SYGVKD. This CDR3 contains 14 residues. CDR3 amino acids: CAITPSGMGTEAFF. In DNA form, the CDR3 reads TGTGCCATCACCCCCAGCGGGATGGGCACTGAAGCTTTCTTT.

The chain joins TRBV7-9 to TRBJ1-1; 12 nucleotides line up with TRBD1. The germline V gene encodes CDR1 SEHNR and CDR2 FQNEAQ (reference sequence). Trimming took 5 bases from V and 8 from J; bases not matched to a gene: 15. CDR3 size: 17 residues. CDR3 protein: CASSQTTTGQGALEAFF. CDR3 nucleotides: TGTGCCAGCAGCCAAACAACTACGGGACAGGGGGCATTAGAAGCTTTCTTT.

This clone was recorded a few times. This chain joins TRBV5-5 and TRBJ1-1, with 8 bases lining up with TRBD1. With V trimmed by 2 bases and J by 6 bases, 9 bases remained unmatched. There are 15 residues in the CDR3. Germline V CDR1 and CDR2: SGHKS, YYEKEE (reference sequence). The CDR3 DNA sequence: TGTGCCAGCAGCTTAGCGGCAGGGGGCGGCGCTGAAGCTTTCTTT. Translating gives CASSLAAGGGAEAFF.

This chain uses TRBV5-1 with TRBJ1-1; 8 bases fit TRBD1. Germline-derived CDR1 and CDR2 are SGHRS and YFSETQ. V gave up 0 bases and J gave up 8 bases; unmatched junction bases: 9. This CDR3 contains 15 residues. CDR3 coding DNA: TGCGCCAGCAGCTTGGTACAGGGGGGCTTCGGGGAAGCTTTCTTT. This gives the protein CASSLVQGGFGEAFF.

This clone was recorded a few times. V usage is TRBV6-6 and J usage is TRBJ1-4; 7 nucleotides align to TRBD1. V shed 6 bases and J 6 bases; nucleotides not matched to a gene: 4. Germline V gene lookup returns CDR1 MNHNY and CDR2 SVGAGI (reference sequence). The CDR3 totals 13 residues. CDR3 residues: CASSDRADEKLFF. The CDR3 coding sequence is TGTGCCAGCAGCGACAGGGCGGATGAAAAACTGTTTTTT.

The V call is TRBV5-1, the J call TRBJ2-3, with D tentatively TRBD1 (5 bases). Germline loops: CDR1 SGHRS, CDR2 YFSETQ. The V end was cut by 2 bases, the J end by 2 bases, with 9 bases between. This CDR3 is 14 amino acids long. CDR3 in DNA: TGCGCCAGCAGCTTCTCCAGGGACACAGATACGCAGTATTTT. Its translation is CASSFSRDTDTQYF.

The chain employs TRBV5-5 and TRBJ1-4, with a tentative D call TRBD1 (6 bases). CDR3 length: 16 residues. The germline gives CDR1 SGHKS, CDR2 YYEKEE (reference sequence). Trimming left V 0 bases short and J 8 bases short, with 17 bases between. The CDR3 region has the DNA TGTGCCAGCAGCTTGGTCTTTGCAGGGGCAAAGGAAAAACTGTTTTTT. The encoded protein is CASSLVFAGAKEKLFF.

The rearrangement links TRBV9 to TRBJ1-1; 7 nucleotides agree with TRBD1. Trimming at V came to 0 bases and at J to 4 bases, leaving 6 bases not matched to a gene. There are 15 residues in the CDR3. Per the germline V gene, CDR1 is SGDLS and CDR2 is YYNGEE. CDR3 nucleotide sequence: TGTGCCAGCAGCGTAGAAGGGGGCTGGAGCACTGAAGCTTTCTTT. Its translation: CASSVEGGWSTEAFF.

The V call is TRBV9, the J call TRBJ1-3, with TRBD1 as a possible D gene (5 bases). The CDR3 sequence is 14 residues long. V shed 3 bases and J shed 0 bases, with 7 bases lying between them. CDR1 SGDLS and CDR2 YYNGEE come from the germline V gene. The CDR3 is CASSETASGNTIYF. The CDR3 DNA reads TGTGCCAGCAGCGAGACAGCCTCTGGAAACACCATATATTTT.

The gene calls are TRBV30 and TRBJ1-2, with 10 bases that match TRBD1. The V gene's germline CDR1 is GTSNPN and CDR2 SVGIG (reference sequence). V shed 1 base and J 5 bases; nucleotides not matched to a gene: 13. The CDR3 length is 17 residues. CDR3 protein: CAWSAPGQGKVEYGYTF. The CDR3 nucleotides are TGTGCCTGGAGTGCCCCGGGACAGGGGAAAGTTGAGTATGGCTACACCTTC.

This sequence joins TRBV13 and TRBJ2-1, with 12 bases lining up with TRBD2. Per germline, CDR1 PRHDT and CDR2 FYEKMQ (reference sequence). The J segment lost 5 bases and the V segment lost 5 bases, leaving 10 bases of the junction unmatched. This CDR3 spans 17 amino acids. CDR3 nucleotides: TGTGCCAGCAGCAATAGAGGACTAGCGGGGACTCACAATGAGCAGTTCTTC. Protein sequence: CASSNRGLAGTHNEQFF.

The chain recombines TRBV9 with TRBJ2-2, with no clear D. The CDR3 covers 15 residues. Per germline, CDR1 SGDLS and CDR2 YYNGEE. The V and J ends lost 0 bases and 1 base respectively, with 7 bases between them. The CDR3 bases are TGTGCCAGCAGCGTAGACCCAGGGAACACCGGGGAGCTGTTTTTT. Translating gives CASSVDPGNTGELFF.

In its sample, this clone was seen a few times. CDR3 DNA: TGTGCCAGCAGTGATGACCTCGGGAATCAGCCCCAGCATTTT. Protein: CASSDDLGNQPQHF. The V gene is TRBV6-1, the J gene TRBJ1-5; unclear D gene. This CDR3 is built from 14 residues. Germline V lookup: CDR1 MNHNS, CDR2 SASEGT. V was cut by 3 bases and J by 4 bases, with 10 bases left in between.

The V call is TRBV18, the J call TRBJ2-1; 9 nucleotides line up with TRBD2. The ends lost 3 bases at V and 8 bases at J; junction bases unmatched: 11. The CDR3 totals 16 residues. Germline assignment: CDR1 KGHSH and CDR2 LQKENI. This chain's CDR3 is CASSPKGRGGLDEQFF. The CDR3 DNA sequence: TGTGCCAGCTCACCGAAAGGGCGGGGGGGCCTGGATGAGCAGTTCTTC.

The chain joins TRBV4-1 to TRBJ2-5; the D gene is possibly TRBD2 (6 bases). CDR1 is MGHRA, CDR2 YSYEKL, per germline. This CDR3 is built from 15 residues. With 6 bases removed from V and 5 bases from J, the gap between germline ends came to 19 bases. As DNA, the CDR3 is TGCGCCAGCAGGGCTAGCGAATCAAAAGAGGAGACCCAGTACTTC. Amino acids: CASRASESKEETQYF.

In regard to this clone: In the same sample, other DNA sequences code for this CDR3. The CDR3 sequence is CASSSGRDTEAFF. In DNA form, the CDR3 reads TGTGCCAGCAGCTCAGGGAGGGACACTGAAGCTTTCTTT. The chain carries TRBV7-3 and TRBJ1-1; weak D call: TRBD1 (5 bases). Germline V CDR1 and CDR2: SGHTA, FQGTGA. With 4 bases removed from V and 3 bases from J, the gap between germline ends came to 9 bases. The CDR3 loop spans 13 amino acids.

V usage is TRBV6-6 and J usage is TRBJ2-5; 7 bases agree with TRBD1. The J call is uncertain, as TRBJ2-7 better fits the DNA end. From germline, CDR1 is MNHNY and CDR2 SVGAGI (reference sequence). The CDR3 totals 15 residues. This CDR3 reads CASSLTGSVWDEQYF. The DNA for the CDR3 is TGTGCCAGCAGCTTGACAGGGTCAGTCTGGGACGAGCAGTACTTC.